This TCR beta chain was observed in a study of shared clonotypes between healthy human individuals. CDR1 LNHDA and CDR2 SQIVND come from the germline V gene (reference sequence). This CDR3 contains 16 residues. The V and J ends lost 6 bases and 0 bases, in that order; junction bases with no gene match: 8. General study points: Read depth was anticipated to influence clonotype sharing among donors.

The repertoire was sequenced with immunoSEQ multiplex PCR; TCRdb's copy has only in-frame clones and lacks some. The table records about 2.4 million clones, around 94% of them present only once. Remarks on this clone: The antigen remains undetermined.

The sequence derives from a man aged 18 to 30 in good health. Sequenced sample: naive CD4+ T cells sorted from blood. Subset meaning: CD45RA+ positively selected. The chain is built from TRBV19 and TRBJ2-1, with TRBD1 matching over 7 bases. The CDR3 nucleotides are TGTGCCAGTAGGCGACAGGGATCCTCCTCCTACAATGAGCAGTTCTTC. Encoded protein: CASRRQGSSSYNEQFF.